Listed below are T cell receptor beta chains from one sample, sequenced in a study of T cell clonotyping in hematopoietic cell transplantation. The assay was immunoSEQ multiplex PCR, and TCRdb's table has in-frame clones only and misses some. The sample has 35,000 to 50,000 clones, about 95% seen once. Sequenced: peripheral blood mononuclear cells. The receptors stem from a man aged 25 to 45 in good health. Some clones in this sample may be carry-over from other donors' samples. The CDR3 runs from the conserved cysteine through the conserved F or W. A D gene is named only where the DNA matches it firmly. Expanded clones are given a class, and other clones once, few, many or no size at all.

V: TRBV7-3; size: -; D: -; CDR3: CASGMGSDSGEAFF
V: TRBV5-6; size: -; D: -; CDR3: CASSLGQGAEPQHF
V: TRBV30; size: few; D: -; CDR3: CAWSGLEGWAFF
V: TRBV10-2; size: -; D: -; CDR3: CASSEIVGAEAFF
V: TRBV11-2; size: -; D: TRBD1; CDR3: CASSFISAGTGYGYTF
V: TRBV19; size: -; D: -; CDR3: CASSIGTERGTEAFF
V: TRBV20-1; size: -; D: -; CDR3: CSARGAYEQFF
V: TRBV5-1; size: -; D: -; CDR3: CASSRTPRGPDTDTQYF
V: TRBV27; size: -; D: -; CDR3: CASTGGGSSYEQYF
V: TRBV7-6; size: -; D: -; CDR3: CASSLEAHSNQPQHF
V: TRBV19; size: -; D: TRBD1; CDR3: CASSIGTGGVNTEAFF
V: TRBV9; size: -; D: -; CDR3: CASSEAPISTDTQYF
V: TRBV6-4; size: -; D: -; CDR3: CASSDGDTGELFF
V: TRBV6-6; size: -; D: -; CDR3: CASSYSLRDWGEKLFF
V: TRBV21-1; size: -; D: -; CDR3: CATLGGFSVVNQPQHF
V: TRBV5-1; size: -; D: -; CDR3: CASSSMIFTDTQYF
V: TRBV7-3; size: -; D: -; CDR3: CASSLGPGGTDTQYF
V: TRBV7-3; size: -; D: -; CDR3: CASSLSADGGTSGYTF
V: TRBV5-6; size: -; D: -; CDR3: CASSFRDLPYEQYF
V: TRBV7-9; size: -; D: -; CDR3: CASSEGERTFF
V: TRBV6-6; size: -; D: -; CDR3: CASSTWGHQETQYF
V: TRBV4-1; size: -; D: TRBD2; CDR3: CASSHGAGGLETQYF
V: TRBV7-2; size: -; D: -; CDR3: CASSLVSTGELFF
V: TRBV7-9; size: once; D: -; CDR3: CASSLAAGPPETQYF
V: TRBV6-1; size: -; D: -; CDR3: CASNLLGGTGELFF
V: TRBV4-1; size: -; D: TRBD1; CDR3: CASSQEGYGTGSPEQYF
V: TRBV19; size: -; D: TRBD1; CDR3: CAIRPGTDGTDTQYF